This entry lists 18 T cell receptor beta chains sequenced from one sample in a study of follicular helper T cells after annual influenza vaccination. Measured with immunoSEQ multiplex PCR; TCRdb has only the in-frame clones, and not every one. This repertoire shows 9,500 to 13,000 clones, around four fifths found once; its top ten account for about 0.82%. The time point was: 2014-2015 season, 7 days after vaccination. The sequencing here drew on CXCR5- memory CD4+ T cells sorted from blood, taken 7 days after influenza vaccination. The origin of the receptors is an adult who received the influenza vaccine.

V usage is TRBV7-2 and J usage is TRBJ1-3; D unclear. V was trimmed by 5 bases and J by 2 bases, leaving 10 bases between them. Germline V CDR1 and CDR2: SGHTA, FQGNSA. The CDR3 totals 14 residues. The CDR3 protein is CASSKVGTGNTIYF. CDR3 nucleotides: TGTGCCAGCAGCAAAGTAGGGACTGGAAACACCATATATTTT. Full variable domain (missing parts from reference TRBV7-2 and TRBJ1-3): GAGVSQSPSNKVTEKGKDVELRCDPISGHTALYWYRQSLGQGLEFLIYFQGNSAPDKSGLPSDRFSAERTGGSVSTLTIQRTQQEDSAVYLCASSKVGTGNTIYFGEGSWLTVV.

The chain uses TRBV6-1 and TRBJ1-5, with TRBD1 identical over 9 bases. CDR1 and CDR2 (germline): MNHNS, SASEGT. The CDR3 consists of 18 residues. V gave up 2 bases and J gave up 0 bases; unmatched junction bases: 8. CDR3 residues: CASSESRTGEYSNQPQHF. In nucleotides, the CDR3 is TGTGCCAGCAGTGAATCTAGGACAGGGGAATATAGCAATCAGCCCCAGCATTTT.

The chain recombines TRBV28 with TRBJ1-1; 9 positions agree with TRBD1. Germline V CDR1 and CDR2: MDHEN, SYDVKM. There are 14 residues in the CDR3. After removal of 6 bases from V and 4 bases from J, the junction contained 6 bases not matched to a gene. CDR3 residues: CASRDGTGSTEAFF. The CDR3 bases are TGTGCCAGCAGGGACGGGACAGGGAGCACTGAAGCTTTCTTT. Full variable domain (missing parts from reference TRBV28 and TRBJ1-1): DVKVTQSSRYLVKRTGEKVFLECVQDMDHENMFWYRQDPGLGLRLIYFSYDVKMKEKGDIPEGYSVSREKKERFSLILESASTNQTSMYLCASRDGTGSTEAFFGQGTRLTVV.

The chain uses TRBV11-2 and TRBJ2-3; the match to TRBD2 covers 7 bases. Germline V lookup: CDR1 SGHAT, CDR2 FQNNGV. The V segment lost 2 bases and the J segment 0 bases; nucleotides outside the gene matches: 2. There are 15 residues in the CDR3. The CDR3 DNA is TGTGCCAGCAGCTTATCAGCGGGGAGCACAGATACGCAGTATTTT. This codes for CASSLSAGSTDTQYF.

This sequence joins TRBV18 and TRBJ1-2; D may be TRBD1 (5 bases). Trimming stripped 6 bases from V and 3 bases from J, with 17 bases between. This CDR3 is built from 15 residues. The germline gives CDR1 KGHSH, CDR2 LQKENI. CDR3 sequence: CASSQLQGYDYGYTF. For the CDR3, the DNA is TGTGCCAGCTCGCAACTCCAGGGATATGACTATGGCTACACCTTC.

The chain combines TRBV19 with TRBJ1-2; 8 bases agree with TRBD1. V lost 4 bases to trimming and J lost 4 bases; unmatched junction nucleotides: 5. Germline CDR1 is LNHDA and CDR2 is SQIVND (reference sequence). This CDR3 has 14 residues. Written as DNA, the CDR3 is TGTGCCAGTAGTACCCGGACAGGGAGCTATGGCTACACCTTC. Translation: CASSTRTGSYGYTF.

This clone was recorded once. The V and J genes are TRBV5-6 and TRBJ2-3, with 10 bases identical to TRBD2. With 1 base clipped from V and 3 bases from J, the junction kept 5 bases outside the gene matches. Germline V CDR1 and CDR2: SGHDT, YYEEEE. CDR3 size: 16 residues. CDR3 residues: CASSLRLAGVTDTQYF. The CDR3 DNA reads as TGTGCCAGCAGCTTGCGGCTAGCGGGAGTGACAGATACGCAGTATTTT.

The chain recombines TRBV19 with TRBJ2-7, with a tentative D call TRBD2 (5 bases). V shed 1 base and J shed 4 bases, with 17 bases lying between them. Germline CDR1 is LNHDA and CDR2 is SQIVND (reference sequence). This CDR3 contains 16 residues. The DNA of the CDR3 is TGTGCCAGTAGTATAGGGAGTATCTCGGGCGGGTACGAGCAGTACTTC. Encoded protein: CASSIGSISGGYEQYF.

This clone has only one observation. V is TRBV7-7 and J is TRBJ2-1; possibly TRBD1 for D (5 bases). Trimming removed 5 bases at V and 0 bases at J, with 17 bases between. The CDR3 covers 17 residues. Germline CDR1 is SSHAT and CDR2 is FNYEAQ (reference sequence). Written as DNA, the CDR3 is TGTGCCAGCAGCGCCCCTAGAAGCGACAGCTCCTACAATGAGCAGTTCTTC. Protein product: CASSAPRSDSSYNEQFF.

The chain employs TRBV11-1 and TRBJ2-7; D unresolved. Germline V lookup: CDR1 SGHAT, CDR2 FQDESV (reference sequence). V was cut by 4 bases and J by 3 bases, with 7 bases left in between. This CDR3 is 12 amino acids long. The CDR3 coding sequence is TGTGCCAGCAGCTCAAGCAGCTACGAGCAGTACTTC. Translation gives CASSSSSYEQYF.

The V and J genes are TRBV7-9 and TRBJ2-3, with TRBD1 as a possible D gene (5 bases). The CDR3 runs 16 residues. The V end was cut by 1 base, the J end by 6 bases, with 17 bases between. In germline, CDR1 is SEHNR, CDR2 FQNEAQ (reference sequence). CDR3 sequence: CASSLGSRVEGDTQYF. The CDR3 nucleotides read TGTGCCAGCAGCTTAGGGTCCAGGGTGGAAGGGGATACGCAGTATTTT.

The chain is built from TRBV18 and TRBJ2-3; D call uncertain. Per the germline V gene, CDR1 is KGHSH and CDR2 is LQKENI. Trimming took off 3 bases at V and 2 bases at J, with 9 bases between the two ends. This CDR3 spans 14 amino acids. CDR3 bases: TGTGCCAGCTCACCTTTCAGTTTCACAGATACGCAGTATTTT. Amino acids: CASSPFSFTDTQYF.

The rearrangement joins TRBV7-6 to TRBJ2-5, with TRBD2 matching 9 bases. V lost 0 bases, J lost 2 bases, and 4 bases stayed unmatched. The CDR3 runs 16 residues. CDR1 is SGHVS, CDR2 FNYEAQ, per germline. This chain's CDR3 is CASSLAAGLAQETQYF. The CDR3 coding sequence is TGTGCCAGCAGCTTAGCAGCGGGACTAGCACAAGAGACCCAGTACTTC.

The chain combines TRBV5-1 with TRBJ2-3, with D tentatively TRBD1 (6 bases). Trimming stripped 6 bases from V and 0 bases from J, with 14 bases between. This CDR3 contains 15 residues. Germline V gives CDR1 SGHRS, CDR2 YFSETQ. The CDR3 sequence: CASTRTVPSTDTQYF. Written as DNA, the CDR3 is TGCGCCAGCACCCGGACAGTCCCTAGCACAGATACGCAGTATTTT.

The CDR3 coding sequence is TGTGCCAGCAGGAAGGGGGGGAGAAACACAGATACGCAGTATTTT. The encoded protein is CASRKGGRNTDTQYF. The V and J genes are TRBV13 and TRBJ2-3; D perhaps matches TRBD2 (7 bases). V was cut by 6 bases and J by 2 bases, with 15 bases left in between. Looked up from germline, CDR1 is PRHDT and CDR2 is FYEKMQ (reference sequence). The length of the CDR3 is 15 residues.

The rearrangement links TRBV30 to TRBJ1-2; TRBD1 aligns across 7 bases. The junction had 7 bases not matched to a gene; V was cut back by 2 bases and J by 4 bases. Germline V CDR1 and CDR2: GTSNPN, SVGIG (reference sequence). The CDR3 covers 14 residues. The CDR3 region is CAWSSIQGSYGYTF. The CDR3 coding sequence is TGTGCCTGGAGTTCAATACAGGGGAGCTATGGCTACACCTTC.

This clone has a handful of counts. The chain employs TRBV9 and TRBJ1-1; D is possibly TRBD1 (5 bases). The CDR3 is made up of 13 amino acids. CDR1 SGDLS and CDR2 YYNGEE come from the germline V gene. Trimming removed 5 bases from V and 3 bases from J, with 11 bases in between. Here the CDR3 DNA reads TGTGCCAGCAGTGTCGGGGACGACACTGAAGCTTTCTTT. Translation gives CASSVGDDTEAFF.

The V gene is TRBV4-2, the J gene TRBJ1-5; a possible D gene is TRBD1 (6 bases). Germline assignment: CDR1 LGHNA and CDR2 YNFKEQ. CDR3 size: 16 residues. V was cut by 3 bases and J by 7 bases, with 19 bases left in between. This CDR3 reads CASSHLGGGMGQPQHF. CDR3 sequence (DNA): TGTGCCAGCAGCCACCTAGGGGGGGGGATGGGGCAGCCCCAGCATTTT.